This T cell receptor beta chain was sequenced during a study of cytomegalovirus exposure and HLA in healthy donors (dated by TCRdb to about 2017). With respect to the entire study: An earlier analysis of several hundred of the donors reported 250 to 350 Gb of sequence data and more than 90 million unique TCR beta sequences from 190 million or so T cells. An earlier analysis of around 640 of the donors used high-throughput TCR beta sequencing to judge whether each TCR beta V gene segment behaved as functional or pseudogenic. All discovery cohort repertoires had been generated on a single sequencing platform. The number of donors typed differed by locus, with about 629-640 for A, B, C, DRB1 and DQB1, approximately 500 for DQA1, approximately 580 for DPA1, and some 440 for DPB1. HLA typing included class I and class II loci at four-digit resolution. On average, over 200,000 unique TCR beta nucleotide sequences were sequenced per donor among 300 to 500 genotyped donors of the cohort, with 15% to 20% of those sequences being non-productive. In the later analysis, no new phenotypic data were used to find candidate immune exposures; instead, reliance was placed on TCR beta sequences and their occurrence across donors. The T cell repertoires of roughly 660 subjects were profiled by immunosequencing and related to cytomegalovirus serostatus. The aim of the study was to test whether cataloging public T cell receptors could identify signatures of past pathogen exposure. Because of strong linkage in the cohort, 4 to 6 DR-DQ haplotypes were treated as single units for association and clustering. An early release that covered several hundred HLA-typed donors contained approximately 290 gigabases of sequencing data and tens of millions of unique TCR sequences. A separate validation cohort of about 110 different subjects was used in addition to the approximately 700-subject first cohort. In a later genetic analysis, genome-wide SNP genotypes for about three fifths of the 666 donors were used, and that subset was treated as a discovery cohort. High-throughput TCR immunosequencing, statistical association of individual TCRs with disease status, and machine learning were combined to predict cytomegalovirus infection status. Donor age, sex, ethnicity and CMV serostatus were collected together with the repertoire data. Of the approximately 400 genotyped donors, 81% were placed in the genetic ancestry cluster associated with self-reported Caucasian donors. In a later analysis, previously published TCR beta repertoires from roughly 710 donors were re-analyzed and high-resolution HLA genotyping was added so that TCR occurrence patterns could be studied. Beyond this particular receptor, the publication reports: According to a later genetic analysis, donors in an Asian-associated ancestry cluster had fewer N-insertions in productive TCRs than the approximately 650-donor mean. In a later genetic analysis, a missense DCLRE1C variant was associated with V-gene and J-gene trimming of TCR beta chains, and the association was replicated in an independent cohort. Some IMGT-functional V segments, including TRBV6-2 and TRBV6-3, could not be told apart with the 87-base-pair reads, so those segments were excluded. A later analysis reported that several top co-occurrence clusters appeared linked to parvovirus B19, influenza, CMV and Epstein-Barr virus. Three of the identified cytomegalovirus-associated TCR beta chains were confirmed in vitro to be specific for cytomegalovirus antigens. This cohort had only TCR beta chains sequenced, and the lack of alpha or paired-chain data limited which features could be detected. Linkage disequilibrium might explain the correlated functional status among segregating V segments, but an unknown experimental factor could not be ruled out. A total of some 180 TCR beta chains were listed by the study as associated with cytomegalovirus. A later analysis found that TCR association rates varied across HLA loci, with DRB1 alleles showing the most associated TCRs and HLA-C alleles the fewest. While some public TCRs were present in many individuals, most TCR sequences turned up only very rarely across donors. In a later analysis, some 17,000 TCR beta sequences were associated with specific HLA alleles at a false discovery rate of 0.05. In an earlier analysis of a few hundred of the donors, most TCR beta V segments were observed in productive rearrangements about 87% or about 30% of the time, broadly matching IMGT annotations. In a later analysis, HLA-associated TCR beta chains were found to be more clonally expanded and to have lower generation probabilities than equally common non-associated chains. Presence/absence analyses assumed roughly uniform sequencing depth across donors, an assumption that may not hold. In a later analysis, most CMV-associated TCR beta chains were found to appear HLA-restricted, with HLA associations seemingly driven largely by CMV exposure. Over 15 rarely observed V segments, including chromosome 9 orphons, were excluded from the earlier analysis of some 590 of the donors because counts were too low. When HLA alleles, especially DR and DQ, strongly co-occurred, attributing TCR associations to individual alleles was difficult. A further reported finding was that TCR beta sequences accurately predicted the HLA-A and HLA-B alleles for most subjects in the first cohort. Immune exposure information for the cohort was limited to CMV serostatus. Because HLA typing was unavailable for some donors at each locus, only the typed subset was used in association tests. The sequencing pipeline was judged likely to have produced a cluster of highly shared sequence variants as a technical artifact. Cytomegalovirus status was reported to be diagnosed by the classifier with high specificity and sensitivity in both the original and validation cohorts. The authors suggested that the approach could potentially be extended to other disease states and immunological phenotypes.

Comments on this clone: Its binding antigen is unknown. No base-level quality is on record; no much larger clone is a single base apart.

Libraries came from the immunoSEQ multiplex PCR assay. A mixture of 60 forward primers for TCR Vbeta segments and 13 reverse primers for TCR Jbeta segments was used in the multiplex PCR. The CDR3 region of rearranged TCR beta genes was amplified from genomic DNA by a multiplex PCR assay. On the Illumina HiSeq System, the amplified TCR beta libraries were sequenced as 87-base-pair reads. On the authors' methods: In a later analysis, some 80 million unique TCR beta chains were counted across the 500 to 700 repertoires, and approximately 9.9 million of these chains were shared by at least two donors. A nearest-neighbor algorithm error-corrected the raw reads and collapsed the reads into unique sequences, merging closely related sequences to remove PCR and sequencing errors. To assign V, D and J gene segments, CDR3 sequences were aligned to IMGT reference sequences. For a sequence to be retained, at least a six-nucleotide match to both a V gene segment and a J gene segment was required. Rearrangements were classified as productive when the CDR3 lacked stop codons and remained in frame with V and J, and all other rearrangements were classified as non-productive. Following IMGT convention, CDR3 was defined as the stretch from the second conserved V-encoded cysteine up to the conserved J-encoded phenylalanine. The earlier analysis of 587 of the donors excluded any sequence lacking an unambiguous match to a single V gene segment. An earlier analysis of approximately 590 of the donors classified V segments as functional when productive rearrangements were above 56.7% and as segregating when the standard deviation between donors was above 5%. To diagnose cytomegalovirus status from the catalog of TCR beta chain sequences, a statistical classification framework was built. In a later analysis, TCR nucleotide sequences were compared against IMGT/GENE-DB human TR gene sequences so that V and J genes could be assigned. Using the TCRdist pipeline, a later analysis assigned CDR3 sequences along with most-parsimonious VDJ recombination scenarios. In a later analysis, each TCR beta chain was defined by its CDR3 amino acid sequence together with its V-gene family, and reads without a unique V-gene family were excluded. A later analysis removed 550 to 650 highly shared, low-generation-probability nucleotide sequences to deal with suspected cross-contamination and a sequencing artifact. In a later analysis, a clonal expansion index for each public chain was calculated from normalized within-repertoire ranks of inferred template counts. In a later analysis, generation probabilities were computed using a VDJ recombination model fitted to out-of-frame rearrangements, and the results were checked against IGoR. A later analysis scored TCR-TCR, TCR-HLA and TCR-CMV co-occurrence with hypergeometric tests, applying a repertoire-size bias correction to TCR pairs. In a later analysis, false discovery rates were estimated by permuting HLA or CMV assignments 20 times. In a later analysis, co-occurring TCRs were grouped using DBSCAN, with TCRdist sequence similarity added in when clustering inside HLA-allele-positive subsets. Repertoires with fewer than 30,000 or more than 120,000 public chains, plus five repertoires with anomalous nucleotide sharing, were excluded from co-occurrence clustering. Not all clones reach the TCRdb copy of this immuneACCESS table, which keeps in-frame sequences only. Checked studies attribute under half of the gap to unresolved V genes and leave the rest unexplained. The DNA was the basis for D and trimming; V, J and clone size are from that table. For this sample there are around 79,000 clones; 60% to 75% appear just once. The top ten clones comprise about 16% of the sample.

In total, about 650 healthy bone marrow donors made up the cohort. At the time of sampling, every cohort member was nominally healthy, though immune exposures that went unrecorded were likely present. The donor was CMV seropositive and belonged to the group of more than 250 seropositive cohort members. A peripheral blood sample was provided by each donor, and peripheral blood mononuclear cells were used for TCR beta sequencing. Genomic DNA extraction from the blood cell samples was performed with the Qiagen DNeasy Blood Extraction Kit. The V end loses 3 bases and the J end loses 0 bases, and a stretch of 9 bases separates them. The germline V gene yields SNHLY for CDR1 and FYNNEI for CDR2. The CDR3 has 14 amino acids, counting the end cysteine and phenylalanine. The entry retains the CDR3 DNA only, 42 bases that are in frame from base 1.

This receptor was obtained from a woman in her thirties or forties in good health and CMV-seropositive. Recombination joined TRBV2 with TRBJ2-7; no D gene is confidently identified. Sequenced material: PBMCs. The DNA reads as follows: TGTGCCAGCAGTGAGGTCGTTAGCTCCTACGAGCAGTACTTC. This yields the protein CASSEVVSSYEQYF.